Sequencing of this TCR beta chain was carried out in a study of T-cell reconstitution after alpha-beta-depleted transplantation in children. As it was prepared, the TCRbeta library received unique molecular identifiers. MiXCR, run by TCRdb on the PCR reads, gives a single entry per CDR3 protein. The data hold approximately 400,000 distinct CDR3 sequences, with approximately 10% observed a single time. Per the germline V gene, CDR1 is SGHVS and CDR2 is FQNEAQ. The CDR3 runs to 16 residues. Between the trimmed V and J ends, which lost 5 bases and 1 base, there was a span of 18 bases. This clonotype occurred a few times.

The sample here was PBMCs from the stem cell graft donor, taken from the stem cell graft. The rearrangement links TRBV7-8 to TRBJ2-7; the D gene is possibly TRBD1 (6 bases). The receptor was isolated from a human donor who donated a stem cell graft to a child with acute myeloid leukemia. The CDR3 nucleotides are TGTGCCAGCAGCCTGCACGCGCGACAGGTATCCTACGAGCAGTACTTC. It codes for CASSLHARQVSYEQYF.